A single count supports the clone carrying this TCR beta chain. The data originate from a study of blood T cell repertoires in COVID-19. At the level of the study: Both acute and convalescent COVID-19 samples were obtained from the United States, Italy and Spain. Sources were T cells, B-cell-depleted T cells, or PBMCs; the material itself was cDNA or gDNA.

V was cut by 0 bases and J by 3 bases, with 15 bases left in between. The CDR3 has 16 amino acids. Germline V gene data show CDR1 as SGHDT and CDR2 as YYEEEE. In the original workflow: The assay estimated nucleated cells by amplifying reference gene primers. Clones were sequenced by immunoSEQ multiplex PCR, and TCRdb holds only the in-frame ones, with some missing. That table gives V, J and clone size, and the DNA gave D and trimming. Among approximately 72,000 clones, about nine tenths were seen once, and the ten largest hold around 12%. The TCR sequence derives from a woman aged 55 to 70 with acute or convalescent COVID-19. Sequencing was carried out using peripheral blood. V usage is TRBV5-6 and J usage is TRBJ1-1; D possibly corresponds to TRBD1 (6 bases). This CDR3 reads CASSLVAPGADTEAFF. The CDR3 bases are TGTGCCAGCAGCTTGGTCGCCCCAGGGGCGGACACTGAAGCTTTCTTT.